This T cell receptor beta chain comes out of a study of neurological immune-mediated disorders. V shed 5 bases, J shed 0 bases, and the junction held 17 bases outside the gene matches. The germline V gene has CDR1 SGHRS and CDR2 YFSETQ. This CDR3 is 20 amino acids long. Indicated time point: longitudinal time-point 2. Each CDR3 protein gets one entry after TCRdb re-called the 5' RACE reads with MiXCR. The data show some 87,000 distinct CDR3 sequences, over 4.5% seen once. This clonotype was observed at least ten times. The rearrangement uses TRBV5-1 and TRBJ2-1; TRBD1 agrees at 10 bases. The sequence was obtained from an older woman with multiple sclerosis. Sequences were obtained from PBMCs. CDR3 nucleotide sequence: TGCGCCAGCAGTGAACCTATCCGGGACAGGGGACGGAGCTCCTACAATGAGCAGTTCTTC. Its translation is CASSEPIRDRGRSSYNEQFF.